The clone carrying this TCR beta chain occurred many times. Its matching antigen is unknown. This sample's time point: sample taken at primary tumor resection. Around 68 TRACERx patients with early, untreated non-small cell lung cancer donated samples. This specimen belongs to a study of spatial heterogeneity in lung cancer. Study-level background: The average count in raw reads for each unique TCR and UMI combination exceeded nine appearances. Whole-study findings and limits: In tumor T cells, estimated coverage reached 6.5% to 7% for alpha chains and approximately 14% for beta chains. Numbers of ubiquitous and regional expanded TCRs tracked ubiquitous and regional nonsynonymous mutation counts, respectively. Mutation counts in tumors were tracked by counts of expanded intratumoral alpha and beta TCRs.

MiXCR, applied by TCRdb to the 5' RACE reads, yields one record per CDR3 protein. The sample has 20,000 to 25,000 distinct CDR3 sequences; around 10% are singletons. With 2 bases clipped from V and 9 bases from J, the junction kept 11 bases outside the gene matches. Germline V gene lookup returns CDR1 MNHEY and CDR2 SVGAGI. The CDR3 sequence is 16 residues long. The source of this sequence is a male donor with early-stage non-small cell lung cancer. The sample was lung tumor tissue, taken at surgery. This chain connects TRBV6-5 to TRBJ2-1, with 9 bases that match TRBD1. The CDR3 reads CASSYQEVQGAGEQFF. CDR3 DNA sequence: TGTGCCAGCAGTTACCAGGAGGTACAGGGGGCTGGTGAGCAGTTCTTC.